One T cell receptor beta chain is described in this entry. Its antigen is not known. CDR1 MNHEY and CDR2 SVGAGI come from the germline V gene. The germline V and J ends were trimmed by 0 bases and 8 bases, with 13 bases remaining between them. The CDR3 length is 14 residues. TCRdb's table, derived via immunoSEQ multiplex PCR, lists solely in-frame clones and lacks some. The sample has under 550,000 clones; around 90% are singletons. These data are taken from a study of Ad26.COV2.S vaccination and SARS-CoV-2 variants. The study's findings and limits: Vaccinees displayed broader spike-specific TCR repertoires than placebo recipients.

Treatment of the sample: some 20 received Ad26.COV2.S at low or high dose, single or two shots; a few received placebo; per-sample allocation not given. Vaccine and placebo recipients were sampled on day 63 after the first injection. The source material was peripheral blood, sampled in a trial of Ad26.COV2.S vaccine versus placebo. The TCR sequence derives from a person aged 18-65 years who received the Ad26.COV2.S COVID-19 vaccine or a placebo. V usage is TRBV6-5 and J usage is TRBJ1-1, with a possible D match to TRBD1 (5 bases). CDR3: CASSYSTSTAEAFF. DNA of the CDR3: TGTGCCAGCAGTTACTCGACCTCGACAGCGGAAGCTTTCTTT.